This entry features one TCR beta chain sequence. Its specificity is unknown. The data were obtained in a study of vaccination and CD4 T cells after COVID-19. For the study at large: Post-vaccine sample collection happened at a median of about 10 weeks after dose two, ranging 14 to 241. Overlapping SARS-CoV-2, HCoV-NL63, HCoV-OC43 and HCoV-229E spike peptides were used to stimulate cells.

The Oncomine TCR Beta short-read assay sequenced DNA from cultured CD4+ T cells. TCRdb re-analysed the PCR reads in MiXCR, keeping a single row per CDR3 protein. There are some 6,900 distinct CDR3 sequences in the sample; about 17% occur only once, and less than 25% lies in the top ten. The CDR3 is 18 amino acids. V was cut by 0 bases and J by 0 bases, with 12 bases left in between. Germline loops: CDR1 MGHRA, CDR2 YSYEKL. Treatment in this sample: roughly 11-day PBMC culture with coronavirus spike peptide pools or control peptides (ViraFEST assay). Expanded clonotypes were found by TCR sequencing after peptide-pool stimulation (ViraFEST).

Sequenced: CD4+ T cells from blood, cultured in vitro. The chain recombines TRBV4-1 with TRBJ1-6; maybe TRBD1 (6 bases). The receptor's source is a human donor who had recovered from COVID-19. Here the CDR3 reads CASSQEYQGSSYNSPLHF. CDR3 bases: TGCGCCAGCAGCCAAGAGTATCAGGGGAGCTCCTATAATTCACCCCTCCACTTT.